These 24 T cell receptor beta chains were all obtained from the same sample, sequenced in a study of T cell repertoires in cytomegalovirus infection. TCRdb re-called the reads with MiXCR, one entry per CDR3 protein. The sample yields 300,000 to 400,000 distinct CDR3 sequences, about 29% seen once. These receptors are not linked to any known antigen. The sequencing here drew on cultured PBMCs, taken from culture after CMV antigen stimulation. The receptors here all came from a human donor in good health (CMV status not recorded). Some clones in this sample may be carry-over from other donors' samples.

The chain is built from TRBV7-9 and TRBJ1-1, with TRBD1 as a possible D gene (5 bases). There are 14 residues in the CDR3. Germline CDR1 reads SEHNR; CDR2 reads FQNEAQ (reference sequence). V lost 3 bases and J 3 bases, leaving 11 bases between the germline ends. The CDR3 protein is CASSFQGGDTEAFF. The DNA of the CDR3 is TGTGCCAGCAGCTTTCAGGGAGGGGACACTGAAGCTTTCTTT.

This clonotype has more than one count but fewer than ten. The chain is built from TRBV6-1 and TRBJ1-6, with 8 positions matching TRBD1. Per germline, CDR1 MNHNS and CDR2 SASEGT. CDR3 length: 15 residues. V trimming: 9 bases; J trimming: 0 bases; junction bases outside the gene matches: 4. The DNA of the CDR3 is TGTGCCAGTACAGGGGGTGGCTCCTATAATTCACCCCTCCACTTT. Translated: CASTGGGSYNSPLHF.

This clonotype was seen more than once but under ten times. The chain recombines TRBV7-9 with TRBJ1-3; maybe TRBD1 (6 bases). V was cut by 5 bases and J by 0 bases, with 17 bases left in between. CDR3 length: 17 residues. The V gene's germline CDR1 is SEHNR and CDR2 FQNEAQ (reference sequence). For the CDR3, the DNA is TGTGCCAGCAGCACGGCCAGGGGCCTTCGCTCTGGAAACACCATATATTTT. Its protein product is CASSTARGLRSGNTIYF.

The gene calls are TRBV18 and TRBJ1-6; possibly TRBD1 for D (5 bases). V lost 3 bases to trimming and J lost 7 bases, with 7 bases between them. Germline loops: CDR1 KGHSH, CDR2 LQKENI. The CDR3 runs to 13 residues. CDR3 DNA sequence: TGTGCCAGCTCACCGGACATGAATTCACCCCTCCACTTT. Translating gives CASSPDMNSPLHF. Supplemented by reference TRBV18 and TRBJ1-6, the full variable domain reads NAGVMQNPRHLVRRRGQEARLRCSPMKGHSHVYWYRQLPEEGLKFMVYLQKENIIDESGMPKERFSAEFPKEGPSILRIQQVVRGDSAAYFCASSPDMNSPLHFGNGTRLTVT.

This clonotype was detected a few times. The chain joins TRBV20-1 to TRBJ2-5, with D hard to call. Germline CDR1 reads DFQATT; CDR2 reads SNEGSKA (reference sequence). V lost 6 bases to trimming and J lost 7 bases, with 15 bases between them. The CDR3 extends over 12 amino acids. The CDR3 bases are TGCAGTGCGTCGTTTCTGTCGGGGACCCAGTACTTC. The encoded protein is CSASFLSGTQYF.

The rearrangement uses TRBV10-2 and TRBJ1-2; 12 nucleotides align to TRBD1. Looked up from germline, CDR1 is WSHSY and CDR2 is SAAADI. V shed 6 bases and J 5 bases; nucleotides not matched to a gene: 10. The CDR3 is made up of 16 amino acids. CDR3 coding DNA: TGCGCCAGCAGGGGAGAGGGACAGGGGGCAGGGTATGGCTACACCTTC. Translating gives CASRGEGQGAGYGYTF.

The V gene is TRBV25-1, the J gene TRBJ1-2, with 7 bases fitting TRBD1. The CDR3 loop spans 17 amino acids. Per germline, CDR1 MGHDK and CDR2 SYGVNS. Trimming removed 4 bases from V and 7 bases from J; junction bases left unmatched: 18. CDR3 loop: CASSGLGTGAAGSGYTF. The CDR3 DNA is TGTGCCAGCAGTGGGCTGGGTACAGGGGCGGCGGGGAGTGGCTACACCTTC.

The V gene is TRBV4-1, the J gene TRBJ2-6; D not certain. The CDR3 is made up of 18 amino acids. The germline gives CDR1 MGHRA, CDR2 YSYEKL. V was trimmed by 1 base and J by 4 bases, leaving 17 bases between them. CDR3 bases: TGCGCCAGCAGCCAAGGTGCGACCATCCGGGCCGGGGCCAACGTCCTGACTTTC. Residues: CASSQGATIRAGANVLTF.

The rearrangement uses TRBV27 and TRBJ1-1; D unclear. The CDR3 contains 16 residues. Between the trimmed V and J ends, which lost 0 bases and 1 base, there was a span of 12 bases. CDR1 and CDR2 (germline): MNHEY, SMNVEV (reference sequence). CDR3 sequence: CASSLSVQTTNTEAFF. Here the CDR3 DNA reads TGTGCCAGCAGTTTATCGGTTCAGACAACGAACACTGAAGCTTTCTTT.

The chain joins TRBV6-6 to TRBJ1-3; D is unclear. V was pared by 0 bases and J by 0 bases, with 12 bases between. In germline, CDR1 is MNHNY, CDR2 SVGAGI (reference sequence). The CDR3 is 17 amino acids. CDR3 coding DNA: TGTGCCAGCAGTTACTCGAGTGGACGGAGCTCTGGAAACACCATATATTTT. It is translated as CASSYSSGRSSGNTIYF.

J is TRBJ1-6 and V is TRBV7-2, with a weak D call TRBD1 (6 bases). CDR1 and CDR2 (germline): SGHTA, FQGNSA. This CDR3 is built from 15 residues. V was clipped by 1 base and J by 10 bases, with 14 bases between them. CDR3 protein: CASSLEGGGTSPLHF. The CDR3 DNA reads TGTGCCAGCAGCTTAGAAGGGGGGGGAACATCACCCCTCCACTTT. Full variable domain (rest looked up from reference TRBV7-2 and TRBJ1-6): GAGVSQSPSNKVTEKGKDVELRCDPISGHTALYWYRQSLGQGLEFLIYFQGNSAPDKSGLPSDRFSAERTGGSVSTLTIQRTQQEDSAVYLCASSLEGGGTSPLHFGNGTRLTVT.

The chain carries TRBV15 and TRBJ1-6, with a weak D call TRBD1 (6 bases). Trimming took off 11 bases at V and 7 bases at J, with 15 bases between the two ends. The CDR3 has 13 amino acids. CDR1 is LNHNV, CDR2 YYDKDF, per germline (reference sequence). The CDR3 DNA sequence: TGTGCCGGTCGGACAGACTACAATTCACCCCTCCACTTT. It yields the protein CAGRTDYNSPLHF. The variable domain in full, completed from reference TRBV15 and TRBJ1-6, reads DAMVIQNPRYQVTQFGKPVTLSCSQTLNHNVMYWYQQKSSQAPKLLFHYYDKDFNNEADTPDNFQSRRPNTSFCFLDIRSPGLGDTAMYLCAGRTDYNSPLHFGNGTRLTVT.

This clonotype was counted many times. This chain joins TRBV7-8 and TRBJ1-4, with TRBD1 matching over 7 bases. V gave up 5 bases and J gave up 4 bases; unmatched junction bases: 4. This CDR3 region has 14 residues. Germline-derived CDR1 and CDR2 are SGHVS and FQNEAQ. The CDR3 reads CASSMGTVNEKLFF. The CDR3, as DNA: TGTGCCAGCAGCATGGGGACAGTTAATGAAAAACTGTTTTTT.

This chain links TRBV20-1 with TRBJ2-1; 12 bases line up with TRBD1. After removal of 0 bases from V and 8 bases from J, the junction contained 5 bases not matched to a gene. The CDR3 is 15 amino acids. CDR1 is DFQATT, CDR2 SNEGSKA, per germline (reference sequence). Here the CDR3 reads CSARDPGQGAYEQFF. DNA of the CDR3: TGCAGTGCTAGAGACCCGGGACAGGGGGCATATGAGCAGTTCTTC.

This clonotype occurred a few times. This sequence joins TRBV7-6 and TRBJ2-3, with 9 bases lining up with TRBD2. CDR1 is SGHVS and CDR2 is FNYEAQ in the germline V gene. V lost 5 bases and J lost 3; bases outside the gene matches: 3. The CDR3 is made up of 14 amino acids. CDR3 in DNA: TGTGCCAGCAGCCATAGCGGGGGTACAGATACGCAGTATTTT. Residues: CASSHSGGTDTQYF.

There are a few counts of this clonotype. The chain carries TRBV19 and TRBJ2-7, with D perhaps TRBD2 (5 bases). Germline assignment: CDR1 LNHDA and CDR2 SQIVND (reference sequence). The CDR3 has 15 amino acids. V gave up 2 bases and J gave up 7 bases, with 18 bases separating them. The CDR3 nucleotides read TGTGCCAGTAGTATATTATACGGCGGGTCGTGGGAGCAGTACTTC. As protein: CASSILYGGSWEQYF.

The chain couples TRBV5-4 to TRBJ2-7; 7 bases match TRBD1. Germline loops: CDR1 SGHNT, CDR2 YYREEE (reference sequence). This CDR3 is built from 14 residues. V was pared by 4 bases and J by 0 bases, with 4 bases of the junction left unmatched. The CDR3 sequence: CASSADRDSYEQYF. CDR3 coding DNA: TGTGCCAGCAGCGCAGACAGGGACTCCTACGAGCAGTACTTC.

V is TRBV9 and J is TRBJ1-5; D uncertain. Germline CDR1 reads SGDLS; CDR2 reads YYNGEE. The CDR3 runs 14 residues. V was pared by 0 bases and J by 1 base, with 5 bases between. The CDR3: CASSVAESNQPQHF. The CDR3 coding sequence is TGTGCCAGCAGCGTAGCTGAGAGCAATCAGCCCCAGCATTTT.

This clonotype was seen many times. This chain uses TRBV7-2 with TRBJ1-1, with D unresolved. Germline values: CDR1 SGHTA, CDR2 FQGNSA. This CDR3 comprises 14 residues. Trimming pared 2 bases from V and 2 bases from J, leaving 9 bases between. The CDR3 sequence is CASSLLAGNTEAFF. The CDR3 DNA reads TGTGCCAGCAGCTTATTAGCGGGAAACACTGAAGCTTTCTTT.

The chain carries TRBV6-1 and TRBJ1-2; 7 bases map to TRBD1. V lost 6 bases to trimming and J lost 4 bases; unmatched junction nucleotides: 8. Germline V gene lookup returns CDR1 MNHNS and CDR2 SASEGT. The CDR3 has 14 residues. Here the CDR3 DNA reads TGTGCCAGCAGGCGACAGGGCGTCTCCTATGGCTACACCTTC. Its translation: CASRRQGVSYGYTF.

V is TRBV9 and J is TRBJ2-7, with D possibly matching TRBD2 (6 bases). CDR1 is SGDLS and CDR2 is YYNGEE in the germline V gene. Trimming cost V 4 bases and J 2 bases, with 19 bases left between them. The length of the CDR3 is 16 residues. This CDR3 is CASSPSSKGLPYEQYF. CDR3 nucleotides: TGTGCCAGCAGCCCGTCGTCAAAGGGACTTCCCTACGAGCAGTACTTC.

This chain joins TRBV11-2 and TRBJ2-1, with D perhaps TRBD1 (6 bases). This CDR3 contains 15 residues. V was pared by 5 bases and J by 7 bases, with 18 bases between. Germline values: CDR1 SGHAT, CDR2 FQNNGV. In DNA form, the CDR3 reads TGTGCCAGCAGCCGGACCCAGACAGGAGGTAATGAGCAGTTCTTC. Translated, it gives CASSRTQTGGNEQFF.

This chain links TRBV11-2 with TRBJ2-3, with 14 positions matching TRBD2. Germline CDR1 and CDR2: SGHAT and FQNNGV. The CDR3 contains 17 residues. The trim removed 5 bases at V and 3 bases at J, leaving 7 bases unmatched. CDR3 in amino acids: CASSLGTSGRVTDTQYF. DNA for the CDR3: TGTGCCAGCAGCCTTGGGACTAGCGGGAGAGTGACAGATACGCAGTATTTT. Using reference TRBV11-2 and TRBJ2-3 for the parts outside the CDR3, the full variable domain is EAGVAQSPRYKIIEKRQSVAFWCNPISGHATLYWYQQILGQGPKLLIQFQNNGVVDDSQLPKDRFSAERLKGVDSTLKIQPAKLEDSAVYLCASSLGTSGRVTDTQYFGPGTRLTVL.

This clonotype was picked up a small number of times. The chain couples TRBV12-3 or TRBV12-4 to TRBJ2-5; D is ambiguous. Trimming stripped 3 bases from V and 5 bases from J, with 10 bases between. The CDR3 covers 13 residues. CDR3 region: CASSLVILETQYF. Here the CDR3 DNA reads TGTGCCAGCAGTTTGGTTATTTTGGAGACCCAGTACTTC.